Shown below are 31 T cell receptor beta chains from a single sample sequenced in a study of shared clonotypes between healthy human individuals. The repertoire was sequenced with immunoSEQ multiplex PCR; TCRdb's copy has only in-frame clones and lacks some. The sample shows 2,500,000 or so clones, approximately 94% of them seen only once. Sequenced input: naive CD4+ T cells sorted from blood. As to subset: CD45RA+ positively selected. The receptors were sampled from a young man in good health.

This chain links TRBV12-5 with TRBJ2-5; no definite D call. Germline values: CDR1 LGHNT, CDR2 FRNRAP. This CDR3 is built from 11 residues. Trimming removed 7 bases from V and 5 bases from J, with 8 bases in between. The CDR3 spells CASEAQETQYF. In DNA, the CDR3 is TGTGCTAGTGAGGCTCAGGAGACCCAGTACTTC.

The chain has TRBV5-4 and TRBJ2-2; 8 nucleotides line up with TRBD2. The CDR3 runs 16 residues. The germline V gene encodes CDR1 SGHNT and CDR2 YYREEE (reference sequence). With 2 bases clipped from V and 2 bases from J, the junction kept 5 bases outside the gene matches. The CDR3 DNA reads as TGTGCCAGCAGCTTCCGGGGGGGCGGCAACACCGGGGAGCTGTTTTTT. Encoded protein: CASSFRGGGNTGELFF.

The gene calls are TRBV5-6 and TRBJ2-7, with D possibly TRBD1 on 5 matching bases. The CDR3 consists of 15 residues. Trimming removed 1 base from V and 2 bases from J, with 13 bases in between. Germline values: CDR1 SGHDT, CDR2 YYEEEE. CDR3 protein: CASSLYLTDTYEQYF. Written as DNA, the CDR3 is TGTGCCAGCAGCTTGTACTTGACGGACACCTACGAGCAGTACTTC. The complete variable domain, with remaining parts taken from reference TRBV5-6 and TRBJ2-7, reads DAGVTQSPTHLIKTRGQQVTLRCSPKSGHDTVSWYQQALGQGPQFIFQYYEEEERQRGNFPDRFSGHQFPNYSSELNVNALLLGDSALYLCASSLYLTDTYEQYFGPGTRLTVT.

The genes are TRBV6-5 and TRBJ2-5; D gene ambiguous. The CDR3 is made up of 14 amino acids. The germline CDR1 and CDR2 sequences are MNHEY and SVGAGI. The ends were cut back, 7 bases at V and 2 bases at J, with 14 bases in the middle. CDR3 sequence (DNA): TGTGCCAGCAAGAACGGGCCAGTGCAAGAGACCCAGTACTTC. Translation: CASKNGPVQETQYF.

A remark on this clone: The same CDR3 is also encoded by other DNA sequences in this sample. The V gene is TRBV18, the J gene TRBJ2-7; TRBD1 aligns across 8 bases. CDR1 is KGHSH, CDR2 LQKENI, per germline. The CDR3 consists of 15 residues. The junction had 4 bases not matched to a gene; V was cut back by 3 bases and J by 0 bases. The CDR3 spells CASSPGQALSYEQYF. CDR3 in DNA: TGTGCCAGCTCACCGGGACAGGCTCTCTCCTACGAGCAGTACTTC.

This clone has just a few counts. The chain uses TRBV9 and TRBJ2-6; TRBD2 matches at 10 bases. The V segment lost 4 bases and the J segment 2 bases; nucleotides outside the gene matches: 9. From germline, CDR1 is SGDLS and CDR2 YYNGEE. The CDR3 sequence is 18 residues long. The CDR3 DNA reads as TGTGCCAGCAGCCCTGCCGGGACTAGCGTTCCTGGGGCCAACGTCCTGACTTTC. This translates into CASSPAGTSVPGANVLTF.

The J gene is TRBJ1-6, the V gene TRBV7-2; no definite D call. Per the germline V gene, CDR1 is SGHTA and CDR2 is FQGNSA. Trimming stripped 1 base from V and 5 bases from J, with 12 bases between. The CDR3 is 16 residues long. As DNA, the CDR3 is TGTGCCAGCAGCTTAGGGCGGACCAAGAATAATTCACCCCTCCACTTT. Translation: CASSLGRTKNNSPLHF. Based on the CDR3 plus reference TRBV7-2 and TRBJ1-6, the full variable domain is GAGVSQSPSNKVTEKGKDVELRCDPISGHTALYWYRQSLGQGLEFLIYFQGNSAPDKSGLPSDRFSAERTGGSVSTLTIQRTQQEDSAVYLCASSLGRTKNNSPLHFGNGTRLTVT.

The rearrangement joins TRBV27 to TRBJ2-4; perhaps TRBD2 as D (5 bases). There are 17 residues in the CDR3. CDR1 MNHEY and CDR2 SMNVEV come from the germline V gene (reference sequence). V was shortened by 6 bases and J by 0 bases, with 18 bases between the two germline ends. CDR3 sequence reads: CASSYLRTGIAKNIQYF. The DNA for the CDR3 is TGTGCCAGCAGCTACCTCCGGACTGGAATAGCCAAAAACATTCAGTACTTC.

J is TRBJ2-5 and V is TRBV19; TRBD1 might be the D (7 bases). Germline V gene data show CDR1 as LNHDA and CDR2 as SQIVND (reference sequence). The germline V and J ends were trimmed by 4 bases and 4 bases, with 19 bases remaining between them. This CDR3 has 16 residues. The DNA for the CDR3 is TGTGCCAGTAGTAGCCCCGGCGGAGGGGGCAGAGAGACCCAGTACTTC. Protein sequence: CASSSPGGGGRETQYF.

The J gene is TRBJ2-1, the V gene TRBV4-2, with 8 nucleotides matching TRBD2. The CDR3 runs 18 residues. Per germline, CDR1 LGHNA and CDR2 YNFKEQ. V shed 2 bases, J shed 7 bases, and the junction held 16 bases outside the gene matches. The CDR3 bases are TGTGCCAGCAGCCAACATATGAGCGGGGGTCTGGTTCTGAATGAGCAGTTCTTC. It encodes CASSQHMSGGLVLNEQFF.

The rearrangement uses TRBV5-4 and TRBJ2-7; no definite D call. The V gene's germline CDR1 is SGHNT and CDR2 YYREEE (reference sequence). V was pared by 4 bases and J by 3 bases, with 5 bases between. CDR3 size: 11 residues. The CDR3 nucleotides are TGTGCCAGCAGCAAGGACTACGAGCAGTACTTC. Translation: CASSKDYEQYF. Together with reference TRBV5-4 and TRBJ2-7, the CDR3 gives the full variable domain: ETGVTQSPTHLIKTRGQQVTLRCSSQSGHNTVSWYQQALGQGPQFIFQYYREEENGRGNFPPRFSGLQFPNYSSELNVNALELDDSALYLCASSKDYEQYFGPGTRLTVT.

The rearrangement joins TRBV4-3 to TRBJ2-1; 7 positions match TRBD2. The CDR3 totals 16 residues. Germline V CDR1 and CDR2: LGHNA, YSLEER. V shed 0 bases and J 4 bases; nucleotides not matched to a gene: 6. The CDR3 protein is CASSQDLGTMYNEQFF. CDR3 bases: TGCGCCAGCAGCCAAGATTTGGGGACTATGTACAATGAGCAGTTCTTC.

A word on this clone: This sample also contains other DNA sequences that code for the same CDR3. The rearrangement uses TRBV5-8 and TRBJ2-2, with D tentatively TRBD2 (5 bases). Germline V gene sequence: CDR1 SGHTS, CDR2 YDEGEE. V lost 1 base and J 2 bases, leaving 6 bases between the germline ends. This CDR3 comprises 14 residues. DNA for the CDR3: TGTGCCAGCAGCTTGCGGGGAAACACCGGGGAGCTGTTTTTT. The encoded protein is CASSLRGNTGELFF.

V gene TRBV5-6 combines with J gene TRBJ2-7; TRBD2 agrees at 10 bases. This CDR3 is 15 amino acids long. V shed 4 bases, J shed 2 bases, and the junction held 6 bases outside the gene matches. Germline assignment: CDR1 SGHDT and CDR2 YYEEEE. The CDR3 loop is CASSISGRPPYEQYF. CDR3 sequence (DNA): TGTGCCAGCAGCATTAGCGGGAGGCCCCCCTACGAGCAGTACTTC.

The count of this clone is one. The chain uses TRBV6-5 and TRBJ1-2; 7 bases are shared with TRBD1. Trimming cost V 6 bases and J 7 bases; bases outside gene matches: 5. Looked up from germline, CDR1 is MNHEY and CDR2 is SVGAGI. The CDR3 length is 12 residues. The CDR3 DNA follows: TGTGCCAGCAGACCTCCAGGGGGTGGCTACACCTTC. Amino acids: CASRPPGGGYTF.

This clone was counted a single time. Other DNA sequences within the sample encode an identical CDR3. This rearrangement joins TRBV2 to TRBJ1-1, with D unclear. Germline CDR1 is SNHLY and CDR2 is FYNNEI. Trimming pared 5 bases from V and 11 bases from J, leaving 12 bases between. This CDR3 is 11 amino acids long. The CDR3 nucleotides are TGTGCCAGCAGTCCTAGATTTGGGGCTTTCTTT. Encoded protein: CASSPRFGAFF.

V is TRBV4-3 and J is TRBJ2-7; D ambiguous. V was cut by 0 bases and J by 3 bases, with 15 bases left in between. Per germline, CDR1 LGHNA and CDR2 YSLEER. This CDR3 contains 16 residues. The CDR3 bases are TGCGCCAGCAGCCAAGATCTTGGGCCCCCCTACTACGAGCAGTACTTC. Translated, it gives CASSQDLGPPYYEQYF.

The chain employs TRBV5-4 and TRBJ2-1, with D tentatively TRBD1 or TRBD2 (5 bases each). The length of the CDR3 is 15 residues. V was clipped by 2 bases and J by 5 bases, with 14 bases between them. CDR1 SGHNT and CDR2 YYREEE come from the germline V gene (reference sequence). CDR3 in amino acids: CASSFGAGTHNEQFF. CDR3 nucleotides: TGTGCCAGCAGCTTTGGGGCCGGGACCCACAATGAGCAGTTCTTC.

This chain connects TRBV5-1 to TRBJ2-7, with D possibly being TRBD1 or TRBD2 (5 bases each). In germline, CDR1 is SGHRS, CDR2 YFSETQ. The CDR3 is 14 residues long. V was pared by 4 bases and J by 7 bases, with 18 bases between. CDR3 coding DNA: TGCGCCAGCAGCCTAGGGACCGAGGAAGGAGAGCAGTACTTC. It encodes CASSLGTEEGEQYF.

The genes are TRBV4-1 and TRBJ1-5; D gene ambiguous. Trimming cost V 1 base and J 0 bases, with 13 bases left between them. CDR3 length: 17 amino acids. Germline loops: CDR1 MGHRA, CDR2 YSYEKL. The CDR3 sequence is CASSQVWQPDSNQPQHF. The CDR3 DNA sequence: TGCGCCAGCAGCCAAGTGTGGCAGCCGGATAGCAATCAGCCCCAGCATTTT.

This clone was seen a single time. This rearrangement joins TRBV6-5 to TRBJ2-7; D may be TRBD1 (6 bases). Germline CDR1 reads MNHEY; CDR2 reads SVGAGI. The V end was cut by 5 bases, the J end by 6 bases, with 20 bases between. The CDR3 spans 15 residues. CDR3 DNA: TGTGCCAGCAGTCCTCTACAGGGTTCGGCGGGCGAGCAGTACTTC. Amino acid sequence: CASSPLQGSAGEQYF.

The V call is TRBV5-1, the J call TRBJ2-7; 7 bases line up with TRBD2. This CDR3 contains 14 residues. Germline assignment: CDR1 SGHRS and CDR2 YFSETQ. V trimming: 1 base; J trimming: 3 bases; junction bases outside the gene matches: 4. The CDR3 DNA is TGCGCCAGCAGCTTGTCGGGCGGGGGCTACGAGCAGTACTTC. As protein: CASSLSGGGYEQYF.

V and J are TRBV4-3 and TRBJ2-2; 9 bases agree with TRBD1. V trimming: 1 base; J trimming: 5 bases; junction bases outside the gene matches: 14. CDR1 is LGHNA and CDR2 is YSLEER in the germline V gene. This CDR3 spans 19 amino acids. The CDR3 nucleotides are TGCGCCAGCAGCCAAGGCGAAGTTGCGGGACAGGGCTGGACCGGGGAGCTGTTTTTT. It translates to CASSQGEVAGQGWTGELFF.

V usage is TRBV5-1 and J usage is TRBJ2-1; D is perhaps TRBD1 or TRBD2 (5 bases each). The CDR3 is 15 amino acids. Per germline, CDR1 SGHRS and CDR2 YFSETQ. With 7 bases removed from V and 6 bases from J, the gap between germline ends came to 20 bases. The CDR3 nucleotides are TGCGCCAGCGGCCGGGACCCGGGTAGCTCCAATGAGCAGTTCTTC. Its protein product is CASGRDPGSSNEQFF.

V gene TRBV7-2 combines with J gene TRBJ2-5; 7 nucleotides align to TRBD1. The CDR3 runs to 15 residues. V trimming: 5 bases; J trimming: 1 base; junction bases outside the gene matches: 7. The germline CDR1 and CDR2 sequences are SGHTA and FQGNSA. The CDR3 spells CASSRGGQTQETQYF. The CDR3, as DNA: TGTGCCAGCAGCCGAGGGGGACAGACCCAAGAGACCCAGTACTTC.

The rearrangement joins TRBV18 to TRBJ1-2, with a possible D match to TRBD1 (6 bases). V lost 0 bases, J lost 8 bases, and 19 bases lay in between. The V gene's germline CDR1 is KGHSH and CDR2 LQKENI. The CDR3 extends over 16 amino acids. DNA of the CDR3: TGTGCCAGCTCACCACCCACAAGGGGGTCAAAAGTAGGCTACACCTTC. Amino acids: CASSPPTRGSKVGYTF.

Of note for this clone: The same CDR3 can be traced to other DNA sequences in this sample. The V gene is TRBV5-4, the J gene TRBJ2-3, with D perhaps matching TRBD2 (6 bases). The V end lost 4 bases, the J end lost 1 base, and 10 bases lay between the germline ends. This CDR3 spans 14 amino acids. Germline V CDR1 and CDR2: SGHNT, YYREEE (reference sequence). The CDR3, as DNA: TGTGCCAGCAGCCCCGGGGGAGGCACAGATACGCAGTATTTT. This codes for CASSPGGGTDTQYF.

The chain links TRBV6-1 to TRBJ1-5, with D possibly matching TRBD1 (5 bases). Germline V gives CDR1 MNHNS, CDR2 SASEGT. The CDR3 has 13 amino acids. The V end was cut by 3 bases, the J end by 5 bases, with 8 bases between. The CDR3 is CASSEGLDQPQHF. The CDR3 DNA is TGTGCCAGCAGTGAGGGGCTTGATCAGCCCCAGCATTTT.

The V and J genes are TRBV28 and TRBJ2-3, with D uncertain. V gave up 5 bases and J gave up 8 bases, with 14 bases separating them. The CDR3 length is 13 residues. Per the germline V gene, CDR1 is MDHEN and CDR2 is SYDVKM. CDR3 sequence reads: CASSGESPGTQYF. In nucleotides, the CDR3 is TGTGCCAGCAGTGGCGAGAGTCCTGGTACGCAGTATTTT.

A note on this clone: Additional DNA sequences in this sample encode the identical CDR3. This chain joins TRBV5-4 and TRBJ1-2, with TRBD1 as a possible D gene (6 bases). Germline V gene lookup returns CDR1 SGHNT and CDR2 YYREEE (reference sequence). This CDR3 region has 13 residues. The V end was cut by 3 bases, the J end by 6 bases, with 12 bases between. The CDR3 DNA sequence: TGTGCCAGCAGCTCAACCGGGGGCGATGGCTACACCTTC. Protein sequence: CASSSTGGDGYTF.

The chain is built from TRBV6-6 and TRBJ1-5, with D possibly TRBD1 on 6 matching bases. In germline, CDR1 is MNHNY, CDR2 SVGAGI (reference sequence). This CDR3 region has 15 residues. The V and J ends lost 7 bases and 2 bases respectively, with 15 bases between them. The CDR3 loop reads CASTWGGAGNQPQHF. Written as DNA, the CDR3 is TGTGCCAGCACATGGGGGGGCGCGGGCAATCAGCCCCAGCATTTT.